These 13 T cell receptor beta chains were sequenced from one sample in a study of blood T cell repertoires in COVID-19. Assay: immunoSEQ multiplex PCR; the TCRdb copy retains only in-frame clones and omits some. Seen here are 55,000 to 75,000 clones, around 79% observed once, and the top ten hold less than 40%. The sequenced material came from peripheral blood. Receptor source: a woman aged 65 to 85 with acute or convalescent COVID-19.

This clone was seen a few times. CDR3 protein: CASRGLLFNTEAFF. For the CDR3, the DNA is TGCGCCAGCCGGGGACTCCTTTTCAACACTGAAGCTTTCTTT. V usage is TRBV4-1 and J usage is TRBJ1-1; weak D call: TRBD1 (5 bases). Germline CDR1 reads MGHRA; CDR2 reads YSYEKL. This CDR3 spans 14 amino acids. The V end lost 8 bases, the J end lost 2 bases, and 15 bases lay between the germline ends.

V is TRBV7-2 and J is TRBJ2-3, with D tentatively TRBD2 (6 bases). Germline V CDR1 and CDR2: SGHTA, FQGNSA. The germline V and J ends were trimmed by 5 bases and 8 bases, with 11 bases remaining between them. The length of the CDR3 is 12 residues. CDR3 in amino acids: CASSGDFGTQYF. The CDR3 DNA follows: TGTGCCAGCAGCGGGGACTTCGGTACGCAGTATTTT.

The chain recombines TRBV3-1 (or the pseudogene TRBV3-2) with TRBJ2-7, with 10 bases identical to TRBD1. CDR1 and CDR2 (germline): LGHDT, YNNKEL (reference sequence). The CDR3 runs 15 residues. The trim removed 2 bases at V and 5 bases at J, leaving 6 bases unmatched. The CDR3 reads CASSQLRDRGHEQYF. The CDR3 bases are TGTGCCAGCAGCCAATTAAGGGACAGGGGTCACGAGCAGTACTTC.

This clone was picked up a small number of times. The chain combines TRBV9 with TRBJ2-5; 7 bases map to TRBD1. With V trimmed by 3 bases and J by 3 bases, 8 bases remained unmatched. There are 15 residues in the CDR3. Germline V lookup: CDR1 SGDLS, CDR2 YYNGEE. CDR3 DNA: TGTGCCAGCAGCGGGACCGGGACAGAAAAAGAGACCCAGTACTTC. Its translation is CASSGTGTEKETQYF.

This chain connects TRBV30 to TRBJ2-1; TRBD2 might be the D (5 bases). The V gene's germline CDR1 is GTSNPN and CDR2 SVGIG (reference sequence). V was pared by 0 bases and J by 9 bases, with 15 bases between. The CDR3 extends over 14 amino acids. The CDR3 reads CAWSVMVRGSEQFF. The CDR3 DNA follows: TGTGCCTGGAGTGTAATGGTCCGGGGATCTGAGCAGTTCTTC.

V usage is TRBV7-2 and J usage is TRBJ1-3, with D unresolved. The germline V and J ends were trimmed by 1 base and 0 bases, with 13 bases remaining between them. The germline gives CDR1 SGHTA, CDR2 FQGNSA. The CDR3 runs 17 residues. CDR3 coding DNA: TGTGCCAGCAGCTTAGGGGCAAAGCTTCTCTCTGGAAACACCATATATTTT. Residues: CASSLGAKLLSGNTIYF.

This chain connects TRBV10-2 to TRBJ1-2; D gene ambiguous. This CDR3 spans 15 amino acids. The V end lost 0 bases, the J end lost 1 base, and 9 bases lay between the germline ends. CDR1 and CDR2 (germline): WSHSY, SAAADI. This chain's CDR3 is CASSESYSSNYGYTF. In DNA form, the CDR3 reads TGCGCCAGCAGTGAGTCGTATAGCAGTAACTATGGCTACACCTTC.

This clone was counted between two and nine times. The chain recombines TRBV27 with TRBJ1-2; 8 bases match TRBD1. CDR1 is MNHEY and CDR2 is SMNVEV in the germline V gene (reference sequence). This CDR3 spans 15 amino acids. With V trimmed by 6 bases and J by 7 bases, 13 bases remained unmatched. CDR3 region: CASRSSGTGRGGYTF. The CDR3, as DNA: TGTGCCAGCAGATCCTCCGGGACAGGAAGAGGTGGCTACACCTTC.

The CDR3 DNA sequence: TGCGCCAGCAGCTTAGACAGCCCTAACTATGGCTACACCTTC. The encoded protein is CASSLDSPNYGYTF. The V and J genes are TRBV5-1 and TRBJ1-2; D possibly corresponds to TRBD1 (5 bases). Germline CDR1 is SGHRS and CDR2 is YFSETQ. The CDR3 contains 14 residues. V was trimmed by 2 bases and J by 0 bases, leaving 8 bases between them.

The chain is built from TRBV3-1 (or the pseudogene TRBV3-2) and TRBJ1-3, with D maybe TRBD1 (6 bases). With 4 bases removed from V and 2 bases from J, the gap between germline ends came to 12 bases. The germline CDR1 and CDR2 sequences are LGHDT and YNNKEL (reference sequence). The CDR3 has 15 residues. The CDR3 region has the DNA TGTGCCAGCAGCCCGGTGACAGGCCCTGGAAACACCATATATTTT. It is translated as CASSPVTGPGNTIYF.

This sequence joins TRBV15 and TRBJ2-2; possible D gene TRBD1, 6 bases. CDR1 and CDR2 (germline): LNHNV, YYDKDF (reference sequence). The CDR3 runs to 14 residues. The V and J ends lost 5 bases and 0 bases respectively, with 7 bases between them. The CDR3 DNA is TGTGCCACCAGCGGACAGTCGAACACCGGGGAGCTGTTTTTT. It codes for CATSGQSNTGELFF.

The V gene is TRBV30, the J gene TRBJ1-3; a possible D gene is TRBD1 (5 bases). The CDR3 spans 14 residues. Trimming took 0 bases from V and 2 from J, leaving 8 bases between them. Germline V gene lookup returns CDR1 GTSNPN and CDR2 SVGIG (reference sequence). The CDR3 is CAWSVRGAGNTIYF. For the CDR3, the DNA is TGTGCCTGGAGTGTACGGGGGGCTGGAAACACCATATATTTT.

This clone was picked up a small number of times. This chain uses TRBV7-9 with TRBJ2-7, with D uncertain. The V gene lost 6 bases and the J gene lost 3 bases, with 6 bases spanning the gap. The CDR3 loop spans 11 amino acids. Germline V lookup: CDR1 SEHNR, CDR2 FQNEAQ (reference sequence). CDR3 bases: TGTGCCAGCAGGTCAGGCTACGAGCAGTACTTC. Protein product: CASRSGYEQYF.